These T cell receptor beta chains were read from a single sample in a study of Ad26.COV2.S vaccination and SARS-CoV-2 variants. Only in-frame clones appear in the TCRdb table, and some are missing; sequencing was by immunoSEQ multiplex PCR. The sample lists about 440,000 clones; around 90% were seen once. The sample was peripheral blood, taken in a trial of Ad26.COV2.S vaccine versus placebo. The receptors were sampled from a person between 18 and 65 years old who received the Ad26.COV2.S COVID-19 vaccine or a placebo. The CDR3 runs from the conserved cysteine through the conserved F or W. Fields, in order: J gene, V gene, D gene, clone size, CDR3 DNA, CDR3 protein. A D gene is named only where the DNA matches it firmly. Clone size is given for some rows only: seen once, a few or many times, or a class if the clone is expanded.

TRBJ2-1 | TRBV30 | TRBD1 | - | TGTGCCTGGAGTGGGTCGGGACAGACCTTCTACAATGAGCAGTTCTTC | CAWSGSGQTFYNEQFF
TRBJ2-5 | TRBV19 | TRBD2 | - | TGTGCCAGTAGTAAGCATACCGGGACTAGCGATCAAGAGACCCAGTACTTC | CASSKHTGTSDQETQYF
TRBJ2-7 | TRBV20-1 | TRBD2 | - | TGCAGTGCTAGTCCTTACATCGGGGGGGAGCAGTACTTC | CSASPYIGGEQYF
TRBJ2-3 | TRBV9 | TRBD2 | - | TGTGCCAGCAGCGTTAGCGGGAGGGGTACGCAGTATTTT | CASSVSGRGTQYF
TRBJ2-2 | TRBV7-9 | - | - | TGTGCCAGCAACGCTTTCGGATCCACGAACACCGGGGAGCTGTTTTTT | CASNAFGSTNTGELFF
TRBJ2-3 | TRBV5-4 | TRBD2 | - | TGTGCCAGCAGCTCGGGACTAGCGGTAGAGGATACGCAGTATTTT | CASSSGLAVEDTQYF
TRBJ2-3 | TRBV7-9 | - | - | TGTGCCAGCAGCCGGGGGCCGGATACGCAGTATTTT | CASSRGPDTQYF
TRBJ1-4 | TRBV19 | - | - | TGTGCCAGTAGTTCCAAGGGGAGTAATGAAAAACTGTTTTTT | CASSSKGSNEKLFF
TRBJ2-1 | TRBV5-4 | TRBD2 | - | TGTGCCAGCAGCTCGCACGAGACTAGCGGGGTAAATGAGCAGTTCTTC | CASSSHETSGVNEQFF
TRBJ1-1 | TRBV6-5 | - | - | TGTGCCAGCAGTTATGGAATGAACACTGAAGCTTTCTTT | CASSYGMNTEAFF
TRBJ2-1 | TRBV27 | TRBD2 | - | TGTGCCAGCAGTTGGGGACTAGCGGGAGACATGAATGAGCAGTTCTTC | CASSWGLAGDMNEQFF
TRBJ2-2 | TRBV2 | - | many | TGTGCCAGCAGTGAACTGGGCAGCGAGTCCGGGGAGCTGTTTTTT | CASSELGSESGELFF
TRBJ1-4 | TRBV7-8 | - | - | TGTGCCAGCAGCTTATTGGGAGTGGAAAAACTGTTTTTT | CASSLLGVEKLFF
TRBJ1-2 | TRBV7-2 | TRBD1 | - | TGTGCCAGCAGCTTAGGGGGACAGAACTATGGCTACACCTTC | CASSLGGQNYGYTF
TRBJ1-5 | TRBV4-2 | TRBD1 | once | TGTGCCAGCAGCCAAGGCACGAGTGACAGGGGTTTAGTGTATAGCAATCAGCCCCAGCATTTT | CASSQGTSDRGLVYSNQPQHF
TRBJ2-5 | TRBV11-2 | - | few | TGTGCCAGCTGCCCAGGGCGGGGACTGTTAAGGGAGACCCAGTACTTC | CASCPGRGLLRETQYF
TRBJ1-2 | TRBV2 | TRBD1 | - | TGTGCCAGCAGTGAGCACAGGGGGAACTATGGCTACACCTTC | CASSEHRGNYGYTF
TRBJ2-7 | TRBV6-6 | TRBD2 | once | TGTGCCAGCGGGGGCACTAGCGGGAAATACGAGCAGTACTTC | CASGGTSGKYEQYF
TRBJ2-3 | TRBV30 | - | - | TGTGCCTGGAGTAACCGGGACAAGGGCACAGATACGCAGTATTTT | CAWSNRDKGTDTQYF
TRBJ1-2 | TRBV7-3 | - | - | TGTGCCAGCAGCCCGCCCCGCGTTTGGGTGGGCTACACCTTC | CASSPPRVWVGYTF
TRBJ1-1 | TRBV19 | TRBD1 | - | TGTGCCAGTATATCGGGAGGAGGGACAGCAGAAGCTTTCTTT | CASISGGGTAEAFF
TRBJ1-3 | TRBV5-8 | TRBD1 | - | TGTGCCAGCAGCTTGGAGCGGGACAGGGCTGGAAACACCATATATTTT | CASSLERDRAGNTIYF
TRBJ2-3 | TRBV24-1 | - | - | TGTGCCACCAGTGGGGGCACAGATACGCAGTATTTT | CATSGGTDTQYF
TRBJ1-5 | TRBV16 | - | - | TGTGCCAGCAGCCGCAGCAATCAGCCCCAGCATTTT | CASSRSNQPQHF
TRBJ2-1 | TRBV7-2 | - | - | TGTGCCAGCAGGAACCGAAATGAGCAGTTCTTC | CASRNRNEQFF
TRBJ1-5 | TRBV19 | - | - | TGTGCCAGTAGTATCGGCATTCAGCCCCAGCATTTT | CASSIGIQPQHF
TRBJ1-5 | TRBV25-1 | - | - | TGTGCCAGCAGTGAGAGCGGTCAGCCCCAGCATTTT | CASSESGQPQHF
TRBJ1-2 | TRBV2 | TRBD1 | - | TGTGCCAGCATCCTGGGGGACAGGGCTGGCTATGGCTACACCTTC | CASILGDRAGYGYTF
TRBJ2-3 | TRBV5-1 | TRBD1 | - | TGCGCCAGCAGCTTGGTCGGGACAGGGGCGGCAGATACGCAGTATTTT | CASSLVGTGAADTQYF
TRBJ2-1 | TRBV28 | - | - | TGTGCCAGCAGCTACACGACCTTACAATATGAGCAGTTCTTC | CASSYTTLQYEQFF
TRBJ2-7 | TRBV6-5 | TRBD1 | - | TGTGCCAGCAGTTGGGGACAGTACGAGCAGTACTTC | CASSWGQYEQYF
TRBJ1-6 | TRBV3-1/TRBV3-2 | TRBD1 | - | TGTGCCAGCAGCCAAGCGGACAGGGCTAATTCACCCCTCCACTTT | CASSQADRANSPLHF
TRBJ2-5 | TRBV18 | TRBD1 | - | TGTGCCAGCTCACCACGGGACAGAATCCAAGAGACCCAGTACTTC | CASSPRDRIQETQYF
TRBJ1-1 | TRBV28 | - | - | TGTGCCAGCACTTTCCAAGGGTACACTGAAGCTTTCTTT | CASTFQGYTEAFF
TRBJ1-6 | TRBV29-1 | - | - | TGCAGCGTTGGCCATCCCGGTGGACCCCTCCACTTT | CSVGHPGGPLHF
TRBJ1-2 | TRBV14 | TRBD1 | - | TGTGCCAGCAGCCTCGGACAGGACTATGGCTACACCTTC | CASSLGQDYGYTF
TRBJ1-2 | TRBV2 | TRBD1 | - | TGTGCCAGCAGTGCGGACAGGGACTATGGCTACACCTTC | CASSADRDYGYTF
TRBJ1-2 | TRBV3-1/TRBV3-2 | - | - | TGTGCCAGCAGCCAAGGGGGCGTCTATGGCTACACCTTC | CASSQGGVYGYTF
TRBJ2-7 | TRBV28 | - | - | TGTGCCAGCAGTCTAACTCAGGGGTACTCCTACGAGCAGTACTTC | CASSLTQGYSYEQYF
TRBJ2-6 | TRBV21-1 | - | few | TGTGCCAGCAGCCCAACACCTGGGGCCAACGTCCTGACTTTC | CASSPTPGANVLTF
TRBJ1-2 | TRBV28 | - | - | TGTGCCAGCAGTATAAGCCGGGAGAACTATGGCTACACCTTC | CASSISRENYGYTF
TRBJ1-2 | TRBV5-1 | - | - | TGCGCCAGCAGCTTGGCCGGTTTTGGCTACACCTTC | CASSLAGFGYTF
TRBJ2-7 | TRBV7-2 | - | - | TGTGCCAGCAGCTTTTCCCAAGGCGAGCAGTACTTC | CASSFSQGEQYF
TRBJ2-7 | TRBV27 | TRBD2 | - | TGTGCCAGCAATCAACTTGGGGGAGGGCCGAGGGAGCAGTACTTC | CASNQLGGGPREQYF
TRBJ2-1 | TRBV27 | TRBD1 | - | TGTGCCAGCAGCCCCCAGGGGGATGAGCAGTTCTTC | CASSPQGDEQFF
TRBJ1-1 | TRBV18 | TRBD1 | - | TGTGCCAGCTCAAGTACAGGGGGCACTGAAGCTTTCTTT | CASSSTGGTEAFF
TRBJ1-1 | TRBV18 | - | - | TGTGCCAGCTCTCAAGGAAGGACGCGGGCTGAAGCTTTCTTT | CASSQGRTRAEAFF
TRBJ1-2 | TRBV7-2 | - | - | TGTGCCAGCAGCTTAGAGCCAGAGAACTATGGCTACACCTTC | CASSLEPENYGYTF
TRBJ2-2 | TRBV9 | - | - | TGTGCCAGCAGCGCCCCGGGACTGGCGCTGTTTTTT | CASSAPGLALFF